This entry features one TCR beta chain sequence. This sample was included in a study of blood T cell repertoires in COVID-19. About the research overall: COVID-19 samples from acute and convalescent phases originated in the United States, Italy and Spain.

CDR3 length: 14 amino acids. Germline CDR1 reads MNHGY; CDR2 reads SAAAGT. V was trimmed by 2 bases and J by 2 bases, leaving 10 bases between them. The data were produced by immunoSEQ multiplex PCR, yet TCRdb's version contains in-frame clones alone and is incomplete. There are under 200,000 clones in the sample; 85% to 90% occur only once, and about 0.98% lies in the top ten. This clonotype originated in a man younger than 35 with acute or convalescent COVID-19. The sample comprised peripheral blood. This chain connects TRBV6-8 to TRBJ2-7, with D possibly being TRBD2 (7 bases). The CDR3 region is CASSYGGGPYEQYF. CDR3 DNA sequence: TGTGCCAGCAGTTACGGGGGGGGCCCCTACGAGCAGTACTTC.